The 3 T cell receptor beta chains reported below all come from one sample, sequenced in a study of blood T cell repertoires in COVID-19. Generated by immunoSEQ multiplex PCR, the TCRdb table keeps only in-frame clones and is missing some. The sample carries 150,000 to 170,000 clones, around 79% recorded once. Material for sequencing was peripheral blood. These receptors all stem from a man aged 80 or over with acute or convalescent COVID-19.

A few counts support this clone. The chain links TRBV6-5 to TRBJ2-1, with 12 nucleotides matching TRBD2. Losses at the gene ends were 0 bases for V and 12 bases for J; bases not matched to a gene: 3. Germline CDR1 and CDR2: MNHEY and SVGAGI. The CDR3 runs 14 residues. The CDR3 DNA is TGTGCCAGCAGTTACTCACTAGCGGGGGGACTGCAGTTCTTC. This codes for CASSYSLAGGLQFF.

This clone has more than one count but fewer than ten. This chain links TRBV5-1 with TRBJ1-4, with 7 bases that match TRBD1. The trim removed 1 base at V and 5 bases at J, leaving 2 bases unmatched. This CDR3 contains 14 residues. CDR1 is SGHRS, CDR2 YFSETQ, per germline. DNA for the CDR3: TGCGCCAGCAGCTTGCTGGGACAGAATGAAAAACTGTTTTTT. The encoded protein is CASSLLGQNEKLFF.

The DNA for the CDR3 is TGTGCCAGCAGACCACAGAACCTTGAGACCCAGTACTTC. Translated, it gives CASRPQNLETQYF. The chain joins TRBV27 to TRBJ2-5; D is uncertain. Trimming removed 6 bases from V and 5 bases from J, with 13 bases in between. CDR1 MNHEY and CDR2 SMNVEV come from the germline V gene (reference sequence). The length of the CDR3 is 13 residues.